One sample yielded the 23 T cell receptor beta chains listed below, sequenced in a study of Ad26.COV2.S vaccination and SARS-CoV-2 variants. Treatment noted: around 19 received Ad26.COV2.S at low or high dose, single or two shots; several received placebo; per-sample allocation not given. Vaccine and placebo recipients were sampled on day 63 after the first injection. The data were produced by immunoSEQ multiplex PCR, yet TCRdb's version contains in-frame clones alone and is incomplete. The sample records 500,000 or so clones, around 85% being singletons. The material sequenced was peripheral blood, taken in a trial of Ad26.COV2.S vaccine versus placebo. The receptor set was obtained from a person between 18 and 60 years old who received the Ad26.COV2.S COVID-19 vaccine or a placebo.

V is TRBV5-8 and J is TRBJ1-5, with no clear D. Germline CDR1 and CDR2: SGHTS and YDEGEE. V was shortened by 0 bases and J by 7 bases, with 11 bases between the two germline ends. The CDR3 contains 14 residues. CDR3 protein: CASSLAGVWQPQHF. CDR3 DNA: TGTGCCAGCAGCTTGGCCGGGGTCTGGCAGCCCCAGCATTTT.

This CDR3 reads CASAKASQNYNEQFF. The CDR3 coding sequence is TGCGCCAGCGCCAAGGCGAGTCAAAACTACAATGAGCAGTTCTTC. V gene TRBV5-1 combines with J gene TRBJ2-1; no clear D gene. In germline, CDR1 is SGHRS, CDR2 YFSETQ. Trimming stripped 7 bases from V and 3 bases from J, with 17 bases between. The CDR3 covers 15 residues.

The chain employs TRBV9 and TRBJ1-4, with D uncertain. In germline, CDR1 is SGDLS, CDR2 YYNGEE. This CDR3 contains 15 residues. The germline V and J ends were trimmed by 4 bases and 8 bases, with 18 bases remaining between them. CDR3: CASSLQGRSGEKLFF. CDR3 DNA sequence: TGTGCCAGCAGCCTTCAAGGGAGATCGGGGGAAAAACTGTTTTTT.

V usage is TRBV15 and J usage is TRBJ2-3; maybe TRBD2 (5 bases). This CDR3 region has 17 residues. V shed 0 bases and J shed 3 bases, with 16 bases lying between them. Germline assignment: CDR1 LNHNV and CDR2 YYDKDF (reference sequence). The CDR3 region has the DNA TGTGCCACCAGCAGAGATAGGCTAGCTTCTGAAACAGATACGCAGTATTTT. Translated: CATSRDRLASETDTQYF.

DNA for the CDR3: TGTGCCTGGAGTGTGTCAGGGGGAAGATCCTACACCTTC. Its translation is CAWSVSGGRSYTF. The J gene is TRBJ1-2, the V gene TRBV30, with 7 bases identical to TRBD1. CDR1 GTSNPN and CDR2 SVGIG come from the germline V gene (reference sequence). V shed 0 bases, J shed 10 bases, and the junction held 8 bases outside the gene matches. This CDR3 spans 13 amino acids.

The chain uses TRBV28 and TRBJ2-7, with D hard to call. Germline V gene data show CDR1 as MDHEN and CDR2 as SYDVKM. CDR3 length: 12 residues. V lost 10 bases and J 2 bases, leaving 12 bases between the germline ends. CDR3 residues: CATAYSAYEQYF. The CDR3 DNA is TGTGCCACAGCATACAGCGCCTACGAGCAGTACTTC.

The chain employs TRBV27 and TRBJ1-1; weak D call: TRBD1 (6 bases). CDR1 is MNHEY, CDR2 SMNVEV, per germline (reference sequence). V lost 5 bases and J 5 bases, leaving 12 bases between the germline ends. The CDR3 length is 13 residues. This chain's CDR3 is CASSPTGRTEAFF. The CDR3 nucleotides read TGTGCCAGCAGTCCCACAGGGAGAACTGAAGCTTTCTTT.

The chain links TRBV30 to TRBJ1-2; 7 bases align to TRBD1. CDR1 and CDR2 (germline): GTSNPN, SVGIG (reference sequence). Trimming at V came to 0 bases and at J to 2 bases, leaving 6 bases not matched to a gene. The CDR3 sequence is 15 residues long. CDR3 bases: TGTGCCTGGAGTGTACGGGCAGGGGGAAACTATGGCTACACCTTC. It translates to CAWSVRAGGNYGYTF. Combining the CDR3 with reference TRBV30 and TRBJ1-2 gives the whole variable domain SQTIHQWPATLVQPVGSPLSLECTVEGTSNPNLYWYRQAAGRGLQLLFYSVGIGQISSEVPQNLSASRPQDRQFILSSKKLLLSDSGFYLCAWSVRAGGNYGYTFGSGTRLTVV.

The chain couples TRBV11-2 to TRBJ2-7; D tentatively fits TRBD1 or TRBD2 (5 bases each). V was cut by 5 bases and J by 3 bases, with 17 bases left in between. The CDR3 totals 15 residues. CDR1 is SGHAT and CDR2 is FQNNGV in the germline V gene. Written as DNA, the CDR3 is TGTGCCAGCAGCCATAACGGGGCCCCCCACTACGAGCAGTACTTC. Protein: CASSHNGAPHYEQYF.

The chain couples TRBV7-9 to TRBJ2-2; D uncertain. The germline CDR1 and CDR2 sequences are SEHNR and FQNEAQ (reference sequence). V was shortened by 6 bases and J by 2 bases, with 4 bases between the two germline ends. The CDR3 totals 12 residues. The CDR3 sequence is CASRVNTGELFF. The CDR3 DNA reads TGTGCCAGCAGGGTAAACACCGGGGAGCTGTTTTTT.

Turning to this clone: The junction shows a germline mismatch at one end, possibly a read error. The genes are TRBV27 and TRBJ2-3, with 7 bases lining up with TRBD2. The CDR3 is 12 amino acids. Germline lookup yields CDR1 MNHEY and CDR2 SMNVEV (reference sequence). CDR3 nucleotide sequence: TGTGCCAGCAGTTTCCCAAGCGGGACTTTGAATTTT. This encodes CASSFPSGTLNF.

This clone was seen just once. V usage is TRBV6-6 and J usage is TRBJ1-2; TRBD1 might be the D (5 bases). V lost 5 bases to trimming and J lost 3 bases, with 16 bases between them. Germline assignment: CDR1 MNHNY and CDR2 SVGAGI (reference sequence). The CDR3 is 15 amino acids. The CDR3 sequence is CASSPAGGGYYGYTF. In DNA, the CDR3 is TGTGCCAGCAGTCCCGCCGGGGGGGGGTACTATGGCTACACCTTC.

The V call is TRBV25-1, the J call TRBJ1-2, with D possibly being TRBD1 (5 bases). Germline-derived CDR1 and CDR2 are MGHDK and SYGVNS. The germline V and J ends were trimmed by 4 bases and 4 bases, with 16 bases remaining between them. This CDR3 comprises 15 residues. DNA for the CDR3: TGTGCCAGCAGTGGCGACAGCCGTCTAACCTATGGCTACACCTTC. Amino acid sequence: CASSGDSRLTYGYTF.

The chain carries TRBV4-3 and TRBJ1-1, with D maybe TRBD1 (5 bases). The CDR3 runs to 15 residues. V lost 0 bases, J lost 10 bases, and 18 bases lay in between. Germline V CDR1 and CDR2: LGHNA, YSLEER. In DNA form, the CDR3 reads TGCGCCAGCAGCCAAGATTTCGGTTTGGGTGGGGGAGCTTTCTTT. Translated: CASSQDFGLGGGAFF.

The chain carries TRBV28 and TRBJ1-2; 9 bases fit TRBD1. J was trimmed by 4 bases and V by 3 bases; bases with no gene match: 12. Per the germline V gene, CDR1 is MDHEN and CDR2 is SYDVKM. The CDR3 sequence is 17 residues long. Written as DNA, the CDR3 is TGTGCCAGCAGTTTTGGACAAGGACAGGGGCCCCCCTATGGCTACACCTTC. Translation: CASSFGQGQGPPYGYTF.

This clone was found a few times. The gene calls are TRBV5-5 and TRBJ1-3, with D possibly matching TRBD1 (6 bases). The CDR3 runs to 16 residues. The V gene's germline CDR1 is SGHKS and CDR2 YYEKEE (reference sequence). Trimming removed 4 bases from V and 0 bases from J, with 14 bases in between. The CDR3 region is CASSRGHKVSGNTIYF. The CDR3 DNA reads TGTGCCAGCAGCAGGGGACACAAGGTCTCTGGAAACACCATATATTTT. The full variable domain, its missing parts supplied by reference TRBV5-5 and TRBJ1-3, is DAGVTQSPTHLIKTRGQQVTLRCSPISGHKSVSWYQQVLGQGPQFIFQYYEKEERGRGNFPDRFSARQFPNYSSELNVNALLLGDSALYLCASSRGHKVSGNTIYFGEGSWLTVV.

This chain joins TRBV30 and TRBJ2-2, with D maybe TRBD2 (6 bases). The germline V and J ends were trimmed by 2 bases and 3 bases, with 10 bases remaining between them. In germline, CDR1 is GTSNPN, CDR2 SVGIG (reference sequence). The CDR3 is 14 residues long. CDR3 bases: TGTGCCTGGAGTCTGGCGGGACACACCGGGGAGCTGTTTTTT. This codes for CAWSLAGHTGELFF.

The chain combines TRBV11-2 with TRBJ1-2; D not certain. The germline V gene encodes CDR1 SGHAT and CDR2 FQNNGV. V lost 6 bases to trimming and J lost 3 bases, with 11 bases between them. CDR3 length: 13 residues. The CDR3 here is CASSLSVDYGYTF. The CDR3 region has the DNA TGTGCCAGCAGTCTAAGCGTTGACTATGGCTACACCTTC.

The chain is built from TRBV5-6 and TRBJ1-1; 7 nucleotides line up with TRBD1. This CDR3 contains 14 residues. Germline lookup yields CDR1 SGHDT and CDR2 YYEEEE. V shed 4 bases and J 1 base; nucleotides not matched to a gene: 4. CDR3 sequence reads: CASSPGTANTEAFF. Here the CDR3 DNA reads TGTGCCAGCAGCCCAGGGACAGCGAACACTGAAGCTTTCTTT.

The chain's CDR3 is CASSIIPGQGDSETQYF. The CDR3 DNA is TGTGCCAGCAGTATTATTCCGGGACAGGGGGACTCGGAGACCCAGTACTTC. The V call is TRBV28, the J call TRBJ2-5; 11 bases agree with TRBD1. The germline CDR1 and CDR2 sequences are MDHEN and SYDVKM. The CDR3 is 17 amino acids. V shed 5 bases and J 5 bases; nucleotides not matched to a gene: 13.

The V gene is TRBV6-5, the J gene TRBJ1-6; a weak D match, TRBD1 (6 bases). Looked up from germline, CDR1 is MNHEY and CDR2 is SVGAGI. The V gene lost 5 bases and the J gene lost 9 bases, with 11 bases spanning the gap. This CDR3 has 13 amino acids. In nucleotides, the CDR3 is TGTGCCAGCAGTCGGGGGACACCTTCACCCCTCCACTTT. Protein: CASSRGTPSPLHF.

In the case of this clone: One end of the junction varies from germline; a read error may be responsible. The CDR3 DNA is TGCAGCGTGCAAGAAAGGGTCGAGGGAGGGCCCCACGGTTTT. Its protein product is CSVQERVEGGPHGF. The J gene is TRBJ2-3, the V gene TRBV29-1, with TRBD2 identical over 7 bases. Germline CDR1 reads SQVTM; CDR2 reads ANQGSEA. The CDR3 is made up of 14 amino acids.

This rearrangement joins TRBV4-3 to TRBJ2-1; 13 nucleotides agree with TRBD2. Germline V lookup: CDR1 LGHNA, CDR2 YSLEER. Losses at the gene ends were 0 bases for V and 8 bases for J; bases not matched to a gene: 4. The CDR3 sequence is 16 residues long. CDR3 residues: CASSQDGTSGIDEQFF. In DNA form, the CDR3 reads TGCGCCAGCAGCCAAGATGGGACTAGCGGGATTGATGAGCAGTTCTTC.